A single sample gave rise to the 25 T cell receptor beta chains below, sequenced in a study of T cells after yellow fever vaccination. TCRdb itself ran the 5' RACE reads through MiXCR, one entry per CDR3 protein. The sample lists under 350,000 distinct CDR3 sequences, 4.1% occurring once. The sample here was PBMCs, taken 5 days after the yellow fever booster vaccination. The receptors were sampled from a man younger than 35 who received the YFV17D yellow fever vaccine.

The chain employs TRBV15 and TRBJ2-7, with D perhaps matching TRBD1 or TRBD2 (6 bases each). V gave up 0 bases and J gave up 6 bases, with 12 bases separating them. Germline V gene sequence: CDR1 LNHNV, CDR2 YYDKDF (reference sequence). This CDR3 contains 14 residues. Here the CDR3 DNA reads TGTGCCACCAGCAGAGATCTAGGGGGGAGCGAGCAGTACTTC. Amino acid sequence: CATSRDLGGSEQYF.

This clonotype was recorded a few times. The V gene is TRBV9, the J gene TRBJ2-3; D is unclear. CDR1 is SGDLS, CDR2 YYNGEE, per germline. The CDR3 is made up of 13 amino acids. Trimming left V 1 base short and J 4 bases short, with 7 bases between. In DNA form, the CDR3 reads TGTGCCAGCAGCGTAAGTTTAGCAGATACGCAGTATTTT. Protein product: CASSVSLADTQYF.

There are a few counts of this clonotype. V and J are TRBV20-1 and TRBJ2-2, with 9 bases lining up with TRBD2. The V and J ends lost 1 base and 5 bases, in that order; junction bases with no gene match: 11. CDR1 is DFQATT, CDR2 SNEGSKA, per germline (reference sequence). The CDR3 totals 17 residues. DNA for the CDR3: TGCAGTGCTAGAGGCCCCAGCGGGGGGATAGGAACCGGGGAGCTGTTTTTT. Translation gives CSARGPSGGIGTGELFF.

The V and J genes are TRBV11-3 and TRBJ2-6; unclear D gene. The CDR3 is made up of 15 amino acids. Germline values: CDR1 SGHNT, CDR2 YENEEA. V was clipped by 5 bases and J by 3 bases, with 11 bases between them. CDR3 protein: CASSDSTGGANVLTF. The CDR3 coding sequence is TGTGCCAGCAGCGACTCGACTGGTGGGGCCAACGTCCTGACTTTC.

The chain carries TRBV10-3 and TRBJ1-2; 9 bases agree with TRBD1. The V gene's germline CDR1 is ENHRY and CDR2 SYGVKD. The CDR3 runs 15 residues. V dropped 6 bases and J dropped 2; count of bases not matched to a gene: 7. CDR3 residues: CAISPQGAINYGYTF. The DNA for the CDR3 is TGTGCCATCAGCCCACAGGGGGCGATCAACTATGGCTACACCTTC.

This clonotype has a handful of counts. The V call is TRBV12-3 or TRBV12-4, the J call TRBJ2-1; D is possibly TRBD2 (7 bases). The length of the CDR3 is 16 residues. Trimming took off 5 bases at V and 6 bases at J, with 20 bases between the two ends. The CDR3 spells CASSPRGRGHSNEQFF. In DNA form, the CDR3 reads TGTGCCAGCAGTCCCCGGGGGAGGGGACACTCCAATGAGCAGTTCTTC.

The V and J genes are TRBV7-9 and TRBJ2-1, with 8 bases fitting TRBD1. The germline gives CDR1 SEHNR, CDR2 FQNEAQ (reference sequence). The V segment lost 5 bases and the J segment 8 bases; nucleotides outside the gene matches: 14. The CDR3 is 16 amino acids. The CDR3 DNA reads TGTGCCAGCAGCCCTCTTCTGGGACAGGACCTGGATGAGCAGTTCTTC. It encodes CASSPLLGQDLDEQFF.

At least ten counts were recorded for this clonotype. The rearrangement joins TRBV7-9 to TRBJ1-5, with D tentatively TRBD1 (5 bases). This CDR3 comprises 14 residues. CDR1 SEHNR and CDR2 FQNEAQ come from the germline V gene (reference sequence). The V and J ends lost 1 base and 3 bases respectively, with 7 bases between them. The CDR3 DNA sequence: TGTGCCAGCAGCTTAGAGGACACCAATCAGCCCCAGCATTTT. Amino acids: CASSLEDTNQPQHF.

The chain combines TRBV18 with TRBJ2-3; a weak D match, TRBD2 (6 bases). V lost 3 bases and J lost 0, with 13 bases in between. The germline V gene has CDR1 KGHSH and CDR2 LQKENI. The CDR3 is 16 residues long. DNA of the CDR3: TGTGCCAGCTCACCTTACTTCAGCGGGAGCACAGATACGCAGTATTTT. Its translation: CASSPYFSGSTDTQYF. The full variable domain, with the rest looked up from reference TRBV18 and TRBJ2-3, is NAGVMQNPRHLVRRRGQEARLRCSPMKGHSHVYWYRQLPEEGLKFMVYLQKENIIDESGMPKERFSAEFPKEGPSILRIQQVVRGDSAAYFCASSPYFSGSTDTQYFGPGTRLTVL.

The V call is TRBV6-2 or TRBV6-3, the J call TRBJ2-6, with D unresolved. The germline V and J ends were trimmed by 7 bases and 0 bases, with 10 bases remaining between them. Germline V gene lookup returns CDR1 MNHEY and CDR2 SVGEGT. The CDR3 contains 15 residues. The CDR3 is CASTPRLSGANVLTF. The CDR3 DNA sequence: TGTGCCAGCACCCCCAGGCTCTCTGGGGCCAACGTCCTGACTTTC.

This clonotype was detected many times. The CDR3 bases are TGTGCCACCAGCACTGGGAGCGGAGGCCTCACAGATACGCAGTATTTT. Protein product: CATSTGSGGLTDTQYF. The chain couples TRBV15 to TRBJ2-3; a possible D gene is TRBD2 (5 bases). V lost 4 bases, J lost 2 bases, and 16 bases lay in between. Per the germline V gene, CDR1 is LNHNV and CDR2 is YYDKDF (reference sequence). This CDR3 region has 16 residues.

The J gene is TRBJ2-6, the V gene TRBV5-1; 8 positions agree with TRBD1. Germline V CDR1 and CDR2: SGHRS, YFSETQ. The length of the CDR3 is 18 residues. Trimming removed 4 bases from V and 1 base from J; junction bases left unmatched: 10. The CDR3 sequence: CASSPTPDRASGANVLTF. As DNA, the CDR3 is TGCGCCAGCAGCCCCACTCCGGACAGGGCGTCTGGGGCCAACGTCCTGACTTTC.

The sample holds many counts of this clonotype. The chain joins TRBV7-3 to TRBJ2-5; D uncertain. There are 13 residues in the CDR3. Germline CDR1 reads SGHTA; CDR2 reads FQGTGA. V lost 4 bases and J 3 bases, leaving 9 bases between the germline ends. CDR3 amino acids: CASSWASKETQYF. The CDR3, as DNA: TGTGCCAGCAGCTGGGCCTCCAAAGAGACCCAGTACTTC.

This clonotype was seen a handful of times. The rearrangement joins TRBV29-1 to TRBJ2-1; perhaps TRBD1 as D (5 bases). Trimming took off 6 bases at V and 5 bases at J, with 14 bases between the two ends. The CDR3 consists of 13 residues. Germline V gene data show CDR1 as SQVTM and CDR2 as ANQGSEA. CDR3 coding DNA: TGCAGCGTCCGCAGGGATCGCCACAATGAGCAGTTCTTC. It translates to CSVRRDRHNEQFF.

This rearrangement joins TRBV7-2 to TRBJ2-1, with D tentatively TRBD1 or TRBD2 (5 bases each). The CDR3 has 14 amino acids. The germline V gene has CDR1 SGHTA and CDR2 FQGNSA. Deletions cut 5 bases from V and 7 bases from J, with 15 bases between. The CDR3: CASSPFGWGNEQFF. The CDR3 region has the DNA TGTGCCAGCAGCCCGTTCGGGTGGGGGAATGAGCAGTTCTTC. Variable domain in full (rest from reference TRBV7-2 and TRBJ2-1): GAGVSQSPSNKVTEKGKDVELRCDPISGHTALYWYRQSLGQGLEFLIYFQGNSAPDKSGLPSDRFSAERTGGSVSTLTIQRTQQEDSAVYLCASSPFGWGNEQFFGPGTRLTVL.

J is TRBJ1-3 and V is TRBV6-5; the match to TRBD1 covers 8 bases. Germline V CDR1 and CDR2: MNHEY, SVGAGI. V dropped 6 bases and J dropped 4; count of bases not matched to a gene: 5. The CDR3 has 14 residues. CDR3 residues: CASRAGQGGNTIYF. CDR3 nucleotides: TGTGCCAGCAGAGCCGGACAGGGAGGAAACACCATATATTTT.

The chain joins TRBV20-1 to TRBJ2-5, with D uncertain. This CDR3 contains 13 residues. Germline V lookup: CDR1 DFQATT, CDR2 SNEGSKA (reference sequence). Trimming removed 3 bases from V and 1 base from J, with 9 bases in between. In nucleotides, the CDR3 is TGCAGTGCTAGTTGGGTGACCCAAGAGACCCAGTACTTC. It codes for CSASWVTQETQYF.

The CDR3, as DNA: TGCAGTGCTAGAGTGACAGGGCTTGGTTCACCCCTCCACTTT. This gives the protein CSARVTGLGSPLHF. The chain combines TRBV20-1 with TRBJ1-6, with TRBD1 identical over 7 bases. CDR1 DFQATT and CDR2 SNEGSKA come from the germline V gene (reference sequence). After removal of 1 base from V and 9 bases from J, the junction contained 6 bases not matched to a gene. The CDR3 is 14 residues long.

The chain recombines TRBV4-2 with TRBJ1-1; TRBD1 agrees at 9 bases. After removal of 7 bases from V and 5 bases from J, the junction contained 8 bases not matched to a gene. Germline V CDR1 and CDR2: LGHNA, YNFKEQ. This CDR3 region has 14 residues. The CDR3 coding sequence is TGTGCCAGCAAACAGGGGGCGGGTGGAACTGAAGCTTTCTTT. It encodes CASKQGAGGTEAFF.

This clonotype was observed a few times. The chain is built from TRBV5-8 and TRBJ2-2, with TRBD1 as a possible D gene (5 bases). Looked up from germline, CDR1 is SGHTS and CDR2 is YDEGEE. CDR3 length equals 15 residues. The V end was cut by 2 bases, the J end by 0 bases, with 8 bases between. This CDR3 is CASSFEGANTGELFF. CDR3 DNA: TGTGCCAGCAGCTTTGAAGGGGCGAACACCGGGGAGCTGTTTTTT.

This clonotype was seen repeatedly, ten times or more. V is TRBV15 and J is TRBJ1-6; D not resolved. The CDR3 totals 14 residues. Germline assignment: CDR1 LNHNV and CDR2 YYDKDF (reference sequence). The V end lost 1 base, the J end lost 6 bases, and 7 bases lay between the germline ends. The CDR3 sequence is CATSRGVGNSPLHF. CDR3 coding DNA: TGTGCCACCAGCAGAGGGGTGGGTAATTCACCCCTCCACTTT.

The CDR3 spells CASSQGAATYGYTF. CDR3 coding DNA: TGCGCCAGCAGCCAAGGGGCAGCTACCTATGGCTACACCTTC. This chain connects TRBV4-1 to TRBJ1-2; D is unresolved. The CDR3 runs to 14 residues. CDR1 and CDR2 (germline): MGHRA, YSYEKL. V lost 1 base to trimming and J lost 4 bases, with 10 bases between them.

At least ten counts were recorded for this clonotype. The CDR3 here is CASSPRGGRLEETQYF. Here the CDR3 DNA reads TGTGCCAGCAGCCCTAGGGGGGGCCGTCTCGAAGAGACCCAGTACTTC. The V call is TRBV12-3 or TRBV12-4, the J call TRBJ2-5, with a weak D call TRBD2 (7 bases). The ends were cut back, 6 bases at V and 3 bases at J, with 20 bases in the middle. The CDR3 extends over 16 amino acids.

This clonotype was detected ten times or more. The chain carries TRBV15 and TRBJ2-2; the D gene is possibly TRBD2 (5 bases). The germline V gene encodes CDR1 LNHNV and CDR2 YYDKDF (reference sequence). The CDR3 totals 14 residues. V dropped 1 base and J dropped 5 bases, with 8 bases sitting between them. The CDR3 DNA follows: TGTGCCACCAGCAGAGCCGGGGAAACCGGGGAGCTGTTTTTT. As protein: CATSRAGETGELFF. Full variable domain (rest looked up from reference TRBV15 and TRBJ2-2): DAMVIQNPRYQVTQFGKPVTLSCSQTLNHNVMYWYQQKSSQAPKLLFHYYDKDFNNEADTPDNFQSRRPNTSFCFLDIRSPGLGDTAMYLCATSRAGETGELFFGEGSRLTVL.

This clonotype was counted between two and nine times. The J gene is TRBJ1-4, the V gene TRBV4-1, with unresolved D. The germline V gene encodes CDR1 MGHRA and CDR2 YSYEKL. The V and J ends lost 5 bases and 7 bases respectively, with 14 bases between them. The CDR3 has 14 residues. DNA for the CDR3: TGCGCCAGCAGCTCCCCGACGCGAGGTGAAAAACTGTTTTTT. Amino acid sequence: CASSSPTRGEKLFF.